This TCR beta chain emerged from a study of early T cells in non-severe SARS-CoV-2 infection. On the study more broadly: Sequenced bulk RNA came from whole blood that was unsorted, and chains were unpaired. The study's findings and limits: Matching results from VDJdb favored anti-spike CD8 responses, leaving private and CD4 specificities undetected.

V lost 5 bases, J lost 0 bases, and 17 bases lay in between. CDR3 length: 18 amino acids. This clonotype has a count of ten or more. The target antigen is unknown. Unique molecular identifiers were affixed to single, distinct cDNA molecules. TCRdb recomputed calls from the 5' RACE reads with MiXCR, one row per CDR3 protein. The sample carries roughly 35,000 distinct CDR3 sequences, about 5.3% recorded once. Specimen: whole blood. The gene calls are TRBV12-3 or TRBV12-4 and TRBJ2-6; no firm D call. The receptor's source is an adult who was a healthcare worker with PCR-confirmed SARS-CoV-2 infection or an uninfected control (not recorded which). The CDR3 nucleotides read TGTGCCAGCAGTCCCCTGCACCTGCCTAGCTCTGGGGCCAACGTCCTGACTTTC. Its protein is CASSPLHLPSSGANVLTF.